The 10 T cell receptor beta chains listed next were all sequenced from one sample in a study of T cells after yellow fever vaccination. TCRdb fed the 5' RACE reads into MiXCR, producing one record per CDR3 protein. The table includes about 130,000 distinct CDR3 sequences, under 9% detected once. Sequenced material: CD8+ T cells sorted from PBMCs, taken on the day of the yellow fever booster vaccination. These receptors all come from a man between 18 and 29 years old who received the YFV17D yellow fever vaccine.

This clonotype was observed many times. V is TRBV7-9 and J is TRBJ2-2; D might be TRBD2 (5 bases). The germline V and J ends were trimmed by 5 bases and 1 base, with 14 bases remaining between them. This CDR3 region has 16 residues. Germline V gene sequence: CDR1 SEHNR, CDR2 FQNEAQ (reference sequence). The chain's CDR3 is CASSKIALLNTGELFF. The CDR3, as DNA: TGTGCCAGCAGCAAGATAGCGCTACTGAACACCGGGGAGCTGTTTTTT.

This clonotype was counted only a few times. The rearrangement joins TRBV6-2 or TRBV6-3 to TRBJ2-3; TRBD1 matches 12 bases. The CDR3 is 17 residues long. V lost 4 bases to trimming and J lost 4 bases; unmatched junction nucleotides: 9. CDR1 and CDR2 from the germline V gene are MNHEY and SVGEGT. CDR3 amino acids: CASSSLRDRGLADTQYF. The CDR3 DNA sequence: TGTGCCAGCAGTTCCTTGCGGGACAGGGGGCTCGCAGATACGCAGTATTTT.

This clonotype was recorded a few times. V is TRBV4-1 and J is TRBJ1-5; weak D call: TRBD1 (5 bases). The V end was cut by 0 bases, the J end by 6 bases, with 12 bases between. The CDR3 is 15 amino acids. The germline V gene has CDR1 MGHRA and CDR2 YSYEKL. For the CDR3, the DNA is TGCGCCAGCAGCCAAGACGGGACCCGGGGTCAGCCCCAGCATTTT. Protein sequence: CASSQDGTRGQPQHF.

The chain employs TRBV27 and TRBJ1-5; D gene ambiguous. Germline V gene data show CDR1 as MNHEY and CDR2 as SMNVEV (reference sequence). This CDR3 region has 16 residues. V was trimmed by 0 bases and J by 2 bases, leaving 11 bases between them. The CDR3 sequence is CASSLSGKRGNQPQHF. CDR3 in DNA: TGTGCCAGCAGTTTATCCGGGAAAAGGGGCAATCAGCCCCAGCATTTT.

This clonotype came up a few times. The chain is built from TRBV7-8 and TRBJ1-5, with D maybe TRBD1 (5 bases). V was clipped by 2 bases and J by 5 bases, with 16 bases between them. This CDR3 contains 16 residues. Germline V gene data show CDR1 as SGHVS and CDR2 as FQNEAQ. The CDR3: CASSLFSGLGDQPQHF. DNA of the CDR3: TGTGCCAGCAGCTTATTCTCGGGACTCGGGGATCAGCCCCAGCATTTT. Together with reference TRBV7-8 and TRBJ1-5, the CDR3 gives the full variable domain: GAGVSQSPRYKVAKRGQDVALRCDPISGHVSLFWYQQALGQGPEFLTYFQNEAQLDKSGLPSDRFFAERPEGSVSTLKIQRTQQEDSAVYLCASSLFSGLGDQPQHFGDGTRLSIL.

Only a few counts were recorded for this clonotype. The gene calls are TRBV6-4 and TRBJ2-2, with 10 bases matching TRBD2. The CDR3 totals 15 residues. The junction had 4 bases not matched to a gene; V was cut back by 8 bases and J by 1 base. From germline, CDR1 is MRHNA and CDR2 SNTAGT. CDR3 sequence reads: CASAASGGNTGELFF. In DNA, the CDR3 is TGTGCCAGCGCGGCTAGCGGGGGGAACACCGGGGAGCTGTTTTTT.

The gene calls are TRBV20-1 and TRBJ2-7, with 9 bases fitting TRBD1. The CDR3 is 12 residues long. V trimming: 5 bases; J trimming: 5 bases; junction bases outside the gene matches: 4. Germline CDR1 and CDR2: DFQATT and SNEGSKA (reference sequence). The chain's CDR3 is CSADRGTHEQYV. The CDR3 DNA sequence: TGCAGTGCTGACAGGGGGACCCACGAGCAGTACGTC.

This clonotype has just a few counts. The CDR3 coding sequence is TGTGCCAGCAGCCAAGAAATGACTTTTCAAGAGACCCAGTACTTC. This translates into CASSQEMTFQETQYF. The chain recombines TRBV14 with TRBJ2-5; D gene ambiguous. The ends were cut back, 0 bases at V and 2 bases at J, with 10 bases in the middle. The CDR3 is 15 amino acids. Looked up from germline, CDR1 is SGHDN and CDR2 is FVKESK.

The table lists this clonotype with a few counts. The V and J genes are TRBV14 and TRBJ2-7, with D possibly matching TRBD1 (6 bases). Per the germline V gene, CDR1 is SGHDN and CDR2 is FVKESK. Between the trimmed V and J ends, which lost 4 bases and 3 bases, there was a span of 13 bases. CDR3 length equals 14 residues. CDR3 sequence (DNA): TGTGCCAGCAGCCTAGACCAGGGGTACTACGAGCAGTACTTC. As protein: CASSLDQGYYEQYF.

The CDR3, as DNA: TGTGCCAGCACTCTCGGGCCAAACACTGAAGCTTTCTTT. It is translated as CASTLGPNTEAFF. The chain links TRBV12-3 or TRBV12-4 to TRBJ1-1; D is unclear. Trimming pared 7 bases from V and 2 bases from J, leaving 11 bases between. The CDR3 runs to 13 residues.